Given below is one TCR beta chain in context. The antigen is not known. CDR1 and CDR2 (germline): MNHEY, SMNVEV (reference sequence). There are 12 residues in the CDR3. Deletions cut 6 bases from V and 7 bases from J, with 10 bases between. The data originate from a study of CD8+ T cells in alopecia areata. Study in general: The study gave treated patients oral tofacitinib at 5 to 10 mg twice daily. General study findings and limits: An increase in clonality over normal scalp was evident in lesional scalp, especially alopecia totalis/universalis.

Extraction and reverse transcription of RNA yielded cDNA as the sequencing template. Libraries were prepared by immunoSEQ multiplex PCR; TCRdb keeps only in-frame clonotypes and omits some of them. The sample lists roughly 180,000 clones, roughly 60% occurring once. The receptor's source is a human donor with alopecia areata. This chain uses TRBV27 with TRBJ2-4; TRBD1 is a possible D gene (5 bases). The material sequenced was CD4+ T cells sorted from blood, taken at week 0. In DNA, the CDR3 is TGTGCCAGCAGCCCTAGGGGCAACATTCAGTACTTC. This codes for CASSPRGNIQYF.